This section outlines one T cell receptor beta chain sequence together with its context. Its specificity is not known. Sequencing was performed with immunoSEQ multiplex PCR; in TCRdb, only in-frame clones are kept and a portion is missing. The sample consists of hundreds of thousands of clones, 90% to 97% of them appearing once. Germline V lookup: CDR1 MNHEY, CDR2 SMNVEV (reference sequence). CDR3 length: 13 residues. The V gene lost 6 bases and the J gene lost 9 bases, with 12 bases spanning the gap. Naive CD8 cells lacked CD45RO, underwent positive selection for CCR7 and left out terminally differentiated effector memory CD45RA+ cells. The data were obtained in a study of shared clonotypes between healthy human individuals. Study findings and constraints: The sharing of 4.5% to 6.5% of naive CD4 clonotypes was seen across a few donors. Non-shared clonotypes had lower generation probabilities than those shared by all four donors.

This clonotype originated in a woman aged 30 to 39 in good health. The chain joins TRBV27 to TRBJ1-6, with TRBD1 as a possible D gene (5 bases). The specimen was naive CD8+ T cells sorted from blood. CDR3 loop: CASRGVGASPLHF. The DNA for the CDR3 is TGTGCCAGCAGGGGGGTTGGGGCTTCACCCCTCCACTTT.